This paragraph covers one T cell receptor beta chain sequence. Its antigen remains unidentified. No base qualities exist here, and no much larger clone lies one base off it. This entry comes from a study of blood T cells in healthy people across ages (dated by TCRdb to about 2015). Broadly, across the study: In model experiments, roughly one uniquely barcoded TCR beta cDNA molecule per two T cells was captured by template switching. The donors were split into four age groups: young (average around 15 years), middle-aged (39), aged (roughly 60) and long-lived (over 80). To avoid experimental bias, donors of different ages were spread randomly across the sequencing lanes. The study measured age-related changes in TCR beta repertoire diversity using deep sequencing normalized with unique cDNA molecular identifiers. The study analyzed two additional independent replicas of 1 million unique cDNA reads from the same blood draw for two donors, one aged 18 to 30 and one aged 80 or older. What the study reported, not specific to this receptor: Observed TCR beta diversity correlated strongly with the percentage of naive T cells measured by flow cytometry. Conclusive comparison of naive and antigen-experienced compartments was prevented by the profiling of bulk unsorted PBMCs. Estimates of total diversity from one million sequenced T cells were regarded as lower bounds and underestimates. Because donor CMV infection status was unknown, age-related changes in expanded clonotypes were potentially confounded. As age increased, observed TCR beta diversity per million T cells dropped in a roughly linear way, and a significant reduction was already evident by age about 40. Compared with the aged group, the long-lived group had more naive CD4+ T cells, fewer expanded clones and increased TCR diversity, suggesting age selection.

Libraries were constructed by 5' RACE. The run used an Illumina HiSeq 2500. A second PCR of about 7 to 12 cycles was run with a J-beta primer mix and a sample-barcoded 5' primer. Each TCR beta cDNA molecule received a unique molecular identifier from a template-switch 5' adaptor carrying 12 random nucleotides. Each sample yielded at least 2.5 million CDR3-containing paired-end reads. The Mint cDNA synthesis kit, primed by a TRBC-specific oligonucleotide, was used to synthesize first-strand cDNA from all RNA. All cDNA was treated with uracil-DNA glycosylase and then went through a first 18-cycle PCR with the universal primers M1SS and BC2_uni_R. Per the original workflow: Each sample was normalized by randomly selecting 1 million high-quality reads, each carrying a distinct molecular identifier. Reads with shared molecular identifiers were discarded instead of being binned into consensus sequences. CDR3 identification, clonotype clustering and error correction used MiTCR with a Q25 quality threshold and the strictest error-elimination algorithm. Lower-bound total TCR beta diversity was estimated with a nonparametric unseen species model using Euler transformation. TCRdb trimmed the raw reads at Q25, called clones with MiXCR and kept productive beta chains. Rows matching on CDR3 protein sequence are summarized as one entry with the most common DNA and genes. The V and J calls, along with clone size, are taken from TCRdb and not from the paper's own processing. Across this sample there are some 860,000 distinct CDR3 sequences, with 56% seen only once. Around 25% of the sample goes to the ten largest clones.

Between the V and J ends, shortened by 0 bases and 4 bases respectively, the junction contains 15 bases. The CDR3 sequence holds 16 residues, the cysteine and phenylalanine included. Only CDR3 DNA remains: 48 bases, in frame from the first base. The CDR1 and CDR2 encoded by the germline V gene (reference sequence) are LGHDT and YNNKEL. Donors were 39 systemically healthy Caucasian individuals from Russia aged 6 to 90 years. Around 10 milliliters of peripheral blood were drawn from each donor into EDTA-treated Vacutainer tubes. PBMCs were isolated by Ficoll-Paque density-gradient centrifugation, with at least 7 million obtained per sample. Total RNA was extracted from PBMCs with Trizol reagent, with at least 5.5 micrograms obtained per sample. The percentages of naive CD45RAhigh/CD27high T cells were determined by flow cytometry on a PBMC aliquot from every donor.

The sequence came from a man aged 40-49 years in good health. The chain uses TRBV3-1 and TRBJ1-2, with the D gene not clear enough to name. Source material: blood. In nucleotides, the sequence is TGTGCCAGCAGCCAAGATGGTGGGGTGGGATCCTATGGCTACACCTTC. It codes for CASSQDGGVGSYGYTF.